This paragraph covers one T cell receptor (beta chain) sequence. Other DNA sequences in the same sample also yield this CDR3. The CDR3 spans 12 residues. The germline V gene encodes CDR1 SGHNT and CDR2 YYREEE (reference sequence). Trimming stripped 2 bases from V and 4 bases from J, with 3 bases between. The entry originates in a study of shared clonotypes between healthy human individuals. Assay used: immunoSEQ multiplex PCR; TCRdb lists only in-frame clones, some missing. The sample has 2 million to 2.5 million clones, over 85% seen once. Sequenced material: naive CD4+ T cells from PBMCs. Noted subset: CD45RA+ positively selected. The V and J genes are TRBV5-4 and TRBJ2-2, with no clear D. The clonotype originates from a young man in good health. Some clones in this sample may be carry-over from other donors' samples. The CDR3 DNA is TGTGCCAGCAGCTTAATCACCGGGGAGCTGTTTTTT. Protein sequence: CASSLITGELFF.